This T cell receptor beta chain was sequenced in a study of CD8+CD57+ T cells in acquired aplastic anemia. As for the study in general: An average of roughly 2.9 ug of DNA was obtained from sorted CD4+ and CD8+ cells.

TCR beta VDJ and CDR3 were profiled, and genomic DNA was the template. TCRdb reprocessed the reads with MiXCR, giving one entry per CDR3 protein. Here the sample spans 150,000 or so distinct CDR3 sequences, roughly half being singletons. There are many counts of this clonotype. Its specificity is unknown. Patients picked for sequencing had shown CD8+CD57+ cell expansion detected by flow cytometry. Each patient had severe acquired aplastic anemia. General observations from the study: No significant difference in CD8+ Simpson's diversity was found between patients and controls. A set of more than 25 CD8+ CDR3 sequences was shared between patients and controls, and these sequences appeared highly expressed in patients.

The receptor's source is a human donor with aplastic anemia. Input material: sorted CD4+, CD8+, or CD8+CD57+ T cells (not recorded which) from PBMCs.

CDR3 DNA sequence: TGTGCCAGCAGCGTAGACACAGTCTCCTACAATGAGCAGTTCTTC. It codes for CASSVDTVSYNEQFF. This rearrangement joins TRBV9 to TRBJ2-1; no firm D call. The germline CDR1 and CDR2 sequences are SGDLS and YYNGEE. CDR3 length: 15 residues. The V and J ends lost 0 bases and 0 bases respectively, with 7 bases between them.